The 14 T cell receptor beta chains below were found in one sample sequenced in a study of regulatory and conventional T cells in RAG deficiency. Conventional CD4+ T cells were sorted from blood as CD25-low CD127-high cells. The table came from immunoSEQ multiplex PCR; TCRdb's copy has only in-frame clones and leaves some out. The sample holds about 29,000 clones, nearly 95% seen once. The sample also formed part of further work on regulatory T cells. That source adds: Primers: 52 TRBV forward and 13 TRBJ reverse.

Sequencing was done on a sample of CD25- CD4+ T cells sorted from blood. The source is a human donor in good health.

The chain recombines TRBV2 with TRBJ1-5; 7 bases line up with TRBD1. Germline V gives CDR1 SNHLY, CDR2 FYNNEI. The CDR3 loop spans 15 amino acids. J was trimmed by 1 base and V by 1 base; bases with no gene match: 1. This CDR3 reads CASSEEGGSNQPQHF. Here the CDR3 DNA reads TGTGCCAGCAGTGAAGAAGGGGGCAGCAATCAGCCCCAGCATTTT.

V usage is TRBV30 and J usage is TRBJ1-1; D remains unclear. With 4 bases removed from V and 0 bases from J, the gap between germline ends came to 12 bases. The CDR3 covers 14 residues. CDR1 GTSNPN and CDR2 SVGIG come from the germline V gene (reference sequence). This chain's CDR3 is CAWTHGLLNTEAFF. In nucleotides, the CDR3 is TGTGCCTGGACTCATGGACTGTTGAACACTGAAGCTTTCTTT.

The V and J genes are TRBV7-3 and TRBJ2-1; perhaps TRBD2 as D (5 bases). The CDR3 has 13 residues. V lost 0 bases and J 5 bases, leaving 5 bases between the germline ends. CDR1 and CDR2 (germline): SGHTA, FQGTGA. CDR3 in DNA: TGTGCCAGCAGCTTAACGAGGGACAATGAGCAGTTCTTC. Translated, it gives CASSLTRDNEQFF.

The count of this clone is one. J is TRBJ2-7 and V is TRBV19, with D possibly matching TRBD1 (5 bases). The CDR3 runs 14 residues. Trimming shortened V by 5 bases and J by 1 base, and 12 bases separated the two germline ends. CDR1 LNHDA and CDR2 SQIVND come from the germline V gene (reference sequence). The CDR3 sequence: CASSDSFSSYEQYF. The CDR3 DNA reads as TGTGCCAGTAGTGACAGTTTTTCGTCCTACGAGCAGTACTTC.

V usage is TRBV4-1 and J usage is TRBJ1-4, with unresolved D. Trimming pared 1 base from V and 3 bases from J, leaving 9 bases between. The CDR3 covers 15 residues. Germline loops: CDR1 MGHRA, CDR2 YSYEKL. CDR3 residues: CASSQVLVANEKLFF. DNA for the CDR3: TGCGCCAGCAGCCAAGTACTGGTTGCTAATGAAAAACTGTTTTTT.

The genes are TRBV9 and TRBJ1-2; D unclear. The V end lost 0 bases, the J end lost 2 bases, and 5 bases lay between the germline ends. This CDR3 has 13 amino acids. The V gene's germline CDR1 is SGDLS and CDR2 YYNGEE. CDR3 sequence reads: CASSVDGNYGYTF. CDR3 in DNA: TGTGCCAGCAGCGTAGACGGGAACTATGGCTACACCTTC.

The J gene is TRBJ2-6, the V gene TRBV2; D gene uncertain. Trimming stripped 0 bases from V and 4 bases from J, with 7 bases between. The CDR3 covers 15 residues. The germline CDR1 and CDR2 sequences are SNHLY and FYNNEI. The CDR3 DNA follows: TGTGCCAGCAGTGAAGCTCCTAGGGGGGCCAACGTCCTGACTTTC. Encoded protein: CASSEAPRGANVLTF.

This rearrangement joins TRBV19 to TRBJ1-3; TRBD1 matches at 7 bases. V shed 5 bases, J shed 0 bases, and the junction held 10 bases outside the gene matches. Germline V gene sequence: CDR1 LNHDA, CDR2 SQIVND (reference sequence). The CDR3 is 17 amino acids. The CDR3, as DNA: TGTGCCAGTAGTCAGACAGGGATCGGGGACTCTGGAAACACCATATATTTT. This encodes CASSQTGIGDSGNTIYF. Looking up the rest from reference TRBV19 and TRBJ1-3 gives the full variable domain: DGGITQSPKYLFRKEGQNVTLSCEQNLNHDAMYWYRQDPGQGLRLIYYSQIVNDFQKGDIAEGYSVSREKKESFPLTVTSAQKNPTAFYLCASSQTGIGDSGNTIYFGEGSWLTVV.

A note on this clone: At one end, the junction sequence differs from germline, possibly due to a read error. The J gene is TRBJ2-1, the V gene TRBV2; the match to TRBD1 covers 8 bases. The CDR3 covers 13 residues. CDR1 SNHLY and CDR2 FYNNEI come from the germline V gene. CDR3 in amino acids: CASSEARQGFSVF. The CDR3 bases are TGTGCCAGCAGTGAAGCCCGACAGGGGTTCTCGGTCTTC.

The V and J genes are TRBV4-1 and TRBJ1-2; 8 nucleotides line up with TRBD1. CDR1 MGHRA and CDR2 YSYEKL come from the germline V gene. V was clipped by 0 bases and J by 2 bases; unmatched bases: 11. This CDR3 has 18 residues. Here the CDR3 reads CASSQEAAGGSRNYGYTF. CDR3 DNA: TGCGCCAGCAGCCAAGAGGCCGCAGGGGGCTCAAGGAACTATGGCTACACCTTC.

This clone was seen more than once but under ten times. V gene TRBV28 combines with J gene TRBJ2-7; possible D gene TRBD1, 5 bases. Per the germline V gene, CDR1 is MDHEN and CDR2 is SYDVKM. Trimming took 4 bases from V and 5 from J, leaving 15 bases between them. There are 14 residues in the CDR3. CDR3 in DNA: TGTGCCAGCAGTTCCCCCGCCAGGGCCGACGAGCAGTACTTC. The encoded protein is CASSSPARADEQYF.

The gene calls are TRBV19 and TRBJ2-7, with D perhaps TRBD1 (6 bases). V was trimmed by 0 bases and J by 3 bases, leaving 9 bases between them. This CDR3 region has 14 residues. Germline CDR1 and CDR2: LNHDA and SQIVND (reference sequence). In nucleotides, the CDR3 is TGTGCCAGTAGTATAGACGACAGGTACTACGAGCAGTACTTC. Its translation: CASSIDDRYYEQYF.

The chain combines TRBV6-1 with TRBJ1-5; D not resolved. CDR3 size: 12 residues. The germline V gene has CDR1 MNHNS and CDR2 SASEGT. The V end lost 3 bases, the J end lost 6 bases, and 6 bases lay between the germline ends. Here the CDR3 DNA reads TGTGCCAGCAGTGAGAGTGGTCAGCCCCAGCATTTT. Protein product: CASSESGQPQHF.

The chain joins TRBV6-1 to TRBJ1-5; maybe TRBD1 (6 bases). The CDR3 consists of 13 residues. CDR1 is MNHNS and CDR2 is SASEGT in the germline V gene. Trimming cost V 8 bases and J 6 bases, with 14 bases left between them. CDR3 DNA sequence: TGTGCCAGCGGAGCAGGGGCGGTTCAGCCCCAGCATTTT. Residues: CASGAGAVQPQHF.